This record covers a single T cell receptor (beta chain). Its antigen is undetermined. Data came from immunoSEQ multiplex PCR; TCRdb stores just in-frame clones and leaves some out. Of about 120,000 clones listed, 86% are singletons. This sample stems from a study of T cell responses to AZD1222 COVID-19 vaccine. Study-wide results and limits: The donors showed a predominance of white British ancestry and of females, with possible underestimation of clonal diversity.

The CDR3 totals 14 residues. CDR1 is MNHEY and CDR2 is SMNVEV in the germline V gene (reference sequence). V shed 5 bases and J 2 bases; nucleotides not matched to a gene: 3. The sample consisted of peripheral blood, taken 28 days after the second AZD1222 dose. V is TRBV27 and J is TRBJ1-2, with 9 bases that match TRBD1. This TCR was recovered from an adult who received the AZD1222 COVID-19 vaccine. The CDR3, as DNA: TGTGCCAGCAGTCCCGGACAGGGGAACTATGGCTACACCTTC. It encodes CASSPGQGNYGYTF.